This T cell receptor (beta chain) derives from a study of cytomegalovirus exposure and HLA in healthy donors. Whole-study findings and limits: Upon later analysis, TCR association rates were observed to vary by HLA locus, being highest for DRB1 and lowest for HLA-C. A few CMV-associated chains were confirmed in vitro to be specific for CMV antigens. Most of the CMV-associated TCR beta chains (in a later analysis) appeared to be HLA-restricted.

Vbeta (60) and Jbeta (13) primers were used in the PCR. The table came from immunoSEQ multiplex PCR; TCRdb's copy has only in-frame clones and leaves some out. This sample carries some 130,000 clones, 65% to 85% of them seen once, and the ten largest clones take around 1.2%. In the case of this clone: Antigen unknown.

Among the donors, all were healthy bone marrow donors. V lost 0 bases to trimming and J lost 7 bases; unmatched junction nucleotides: 7. The germline V gene encodes CDR1 MGHRA and CDR2 YSYEKL. This CDR3 contains 16 residues. Specimen: PBMCs. The TCR was taken from a man aged 50 or older in good health and CMV-seronegative. The chain has TRBV4-1 and TRBJ1-5, with TRBD1 identical over 9 bases. The CDR3 DNA reads as TGCGCCAGCAGCCAAGATAAGTGGGACAGGGACCAGCCCCAGCATTTT. As protein: CASSQDKWDRDQPQHF.